This T cell receptor (beta chain) is from a study of shared clonotypes between healthy human individuals (dated by TCRdb to about 2020). Notes on the research overall: A couple of women and a few men aged 18 to 49 years were included in the cohort. To increase sequencing depth and limit assay-specific biases, TCR repertoire library preparation and sequencing were carried out by different laboratories using diverse techniques. For each donor, CD4 naive and CD4 memory were each given three plates, CD8 naive was given two plates, and CD8 memory was given one plate. Between about 0.8 and 9 billion PBMCs per donor were obtained by leukapheresis. Blood TCR repertoires of a handful of healthy adults were deeply sequenced to estimate repertoire size and the extent of clonotype sharing between individuals. The paper's findings and limits, for the study overall: Pairwise subsampling led to the expectation that sequencing depth would affect the degree of clonotype sharing among donors. Even with the large sequencing depth, rarefaction of the sorted-subset datasets indicated that sequencing was incomplete. Across a handful of donors, approximately 5% of naive CD4, approximately 3.6% of naive CD8, about 2% of memory CD4, and 0.4% of memory CD8 clonotypes were shared. Because the study included only a small number of donors, the genetic and exposure-history diversity represented was limited. Estimated clonotype richness was generally larger for naive than for memory subsets. Sampling was restricted to blood, and TCR repertoires in tissues likely differ from the TCR repertoires found in blood. Clonotypes shared by all four sorted-subset donors showed higher generation probabilities than non-shared clonotypes.

Using the deep immunoSEQ assay, TCR CDR3 regions were amplified from genomic DNA by multiplex PCR. Extracted genomic DNA from each cell subset was distributed evenly across all wells of several immunoSEQ 96-well plates, and each plate was treated as a replicate. Each replicate PCR for sorted subsets received around 210 ng genomic DNA, equal to roughly 30,000 T cell genomes. Purified libraries were quantified with a Qubit 3.0 fluorometer, sized on a Bioanalyzer 2100, and re-quantified with the KAPA Library Quantification kit. Every immunoSEQ 96-well plate was sequenced on a dedicated single-read 150-cycle Illumina NextSeq 550 flow cell. The authors' pipeline ran thus. Because the immunoSEQ output held only junctional sequences and lacked quality scores, the filtering could not match the filtering applied to full-length reads. Sequences were annotated with PyIR, a Python wrapper for IgBLAST v1.9, using IMGT germline references to assign V/J genes and CDR3. Reads were removed for weak V/J assignments (E-value above 1e-6), missing CDR3, stop codons, out-of-frame junctions, or ambiguous translated residues. V3J clonotypes were defined as sequences sharing the same inferred V gene, J gene, and CDR3 amino acid sequence. To compute the percentage overlap between repertoires, the number of shared unique clonotypes was divided by the size of the smaller repertoire. Three approaches were used to assess repertoire richness: RTK rarefaction, the Chao1 estimator, and Recon v2.1 estimates of unobserved clonotypes. Generation probabilities were computed with OLGA for all TCRbeta clonotypes obtained by the gDNA method from several donors. The immuneACCESS repertoire file appears here via TCRdb, limited to in-frame rearrangements. These files lack a portion of the clones; in checked studies, under half of the deficit traces to unresolved V genes, and the cause of the others is not known. The DNA was the basis for D and trimming; V, J and clone size are from that table. The sample table holds approximately 2,200,000 clones, of which approximately 94% were seen once. The top ten hold more than 1.5% of the sample.

CD8 naive samples were obtained by positive selection for CCR7 among CD45RO-negative cells, yielding a CD45RA+CCR7+ population from which TemRA cells were excluded. Healthy HIV-negative adults with no recently reported acute infections or vaccinations were included as donors. All donors were Caucasian adults living in Nashville, Tennessee, USA. After blood collection by leukapheresis, PBMCs were isolated using Ficoll-Histopaque density gradient centrifugation and then cryopreserved in the vapor phase of liquid nitrogen. Analytical flow cytometry was used to check the purity and quantity of each magnetically sorted T cell population. From each sorted fraction, genomic DNA was isolated and quantified by UV absorbance on a Nanodrop 2000c. A word on this clone: Its antigen has not been determined. No much larger clone exists at a distance of one base, and base qualities are not known.

Based on the germline V gene, the CDR1 and CDR2 sequences are MDHEN and SYDVKM. The junction shows trimming of 5 bases on V and 0 bases on J, and the gene matches do not reach 7 bases of it. The CDR3 runs 15 residues from the cysteine to the phenylalanine. The entry retains the CDR3 DNA only, 45 bases that are in frame from base 1. Recombination connected TRBV28 to TRBJ2-7, and 7 junction bases match TRBD1. The sequence was collected from a man aged 18 to 30 in good health. Some clones in this sample may be carry-over from other donors' samples. Sequencing was performed on naive CD8+ T cells from PBMCs. What this sample's cell subset or site label stands for: CD45RA+CCR7+. CDR3 protein: CASSHGQAGSYEQYF. The DNA reads TGTGCCAGCAGTCACGGACAGGCTGGCTCCTACGAGCAGTACTTC.